These 4 T cell receptor beta chains share one sample of origin, sequenced in a study of human T cells and chemical hapten exposure. From the 5' RACE reads, TCRdb called clonotypes with MiXCR, one entry per CDR3 protein. The top ten clones hold 2% to 2.5% of a sample with 81,000 or so distinct CDR3 sequences, 6% to 8.5% of them seen once. RNA extraction used unfractionated whole blood as the source of total RNA. Receptors originate from a male donor in good health.

The chain couples TRBV12-3 or TRBV12-4 to TRBJ2-3, with D tentatively TRBD1 (5 bases). V lost 2 bases to trimming and J lost 5 bases, with 11 bases between them. The CDR3 has 14 amino acids. The CDR3 bases are TGTGCCAGCAGTTTACGGGCAGGGAAAGATACGCAGTATTTT. Encoded protein: CASSLRAGKDTQYF.

In its sample, this clonotype was seen many times. V usage is TRBV29-1 and J usage is TRBJ2-3; no reliable D call. The V end was cut by 3 bases, the J end by 6 bases, with 7 bases between. Germline-derived CDR1 and CDR2 are SQVTM and ANQGSEA. The CDR3 covers 11 residues. This CDR3 is CSVERADTQYF. Written as DNA, the CDR3 is TGCAGCGTTGAGAGAGCGGATACGCAGTATTTT.

V usage is TRBV19 and J usage is TRBJ1-5; D is unclear. Looked up from germline, CDR1 is LNHDA and CDR2 is SQIVND (reference sequence). This CDR3 is built from 12 residues. Trimming left V 1 base short and J 4 bases short, with 2 bases between. CDR3 residues: CASSIVNQPQHF. In DNA form, the CDR3 reads TGTGCCAGTAGTATAGTAAATCAGCCCCAGCATTTT.

This chain links TRBV2 with TRBJ2-7, with TRBD2 identical over 8 bases. The V and J ends lost 1 base and 6 bases, in that order; junction bases with no gene match: 5. CDR1 SNHLY and CDR2 FYNNEI come from the germline V gene. The CDR3 covers 14 residues. The CDR3: CASSEVGSGVEQYF. The CDR3 DNA reads TGTGCCAGCAGTGAAGTCGGTAGCGGGGTCGAGCAGTACTTC.